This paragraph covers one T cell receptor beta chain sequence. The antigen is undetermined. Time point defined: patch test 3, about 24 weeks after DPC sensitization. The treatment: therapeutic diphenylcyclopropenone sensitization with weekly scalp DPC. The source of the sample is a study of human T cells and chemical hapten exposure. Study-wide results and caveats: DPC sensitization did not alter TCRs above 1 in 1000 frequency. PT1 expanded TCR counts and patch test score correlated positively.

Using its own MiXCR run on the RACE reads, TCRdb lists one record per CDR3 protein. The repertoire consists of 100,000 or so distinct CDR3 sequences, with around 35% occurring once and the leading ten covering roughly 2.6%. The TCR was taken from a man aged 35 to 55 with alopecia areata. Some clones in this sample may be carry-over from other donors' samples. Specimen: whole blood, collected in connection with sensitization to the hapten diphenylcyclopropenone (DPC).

In nucleotides, the CDR3 is TGTGCCAGCAGTTTAGGGGTACCCTACGAGCAGTACTTC. It codes for CASSLGVPYEQYF. V is TRBV27 and J is TRBJ2-7; D is unclear. Trimming pared 2 bases from V and 2 bases from J, leaving 7 bases between. CDR3 length equals 13 residues. Germline loops: CDR1 MNHEY, CDR2 SMNVEV (reference sequence).